The present T cell receptor (beta chain) was sequenced within a study of identical twins. The CDR3 extends over 13 amino acids. The ends were cut back, 7 bases at V and 5 bases at J, with 14 bases in the middle. Germline lookup yields CDR1 MNHNS and CDR2 SASEGT. Findings of the study overall: Insertions were fewer in abundant cord blood beta clonotypes, whereas memory repertoires showed none of this pattern.

Each CDR3 protein is one row after TCRdb ran MiXCR on the 5' RACE reads. Among 570,000 or so distinct CDR3 sequences, 9% to 10% were seen once, and the ten largest hold approximately 3.2%. This clonotype has more than one count but fewer than ten. Its antigen remains unidentified. This sample also appeared in a second study, on yellow fever vaccine responses in identical twins. That report adds: As reported, the vaccine T cell response of twins seemed partly convergent and partly personalized.

The sample was PBMCs. This sequence originates from a woman between 18 and 29 years old in good health. This sequence joins TRBV6-1 and TRBJ1-1, with D possibly matching TRBD1 (5 bases). The chain's CDR3 is CASKVGGGTEAFF. The CDR3, as DNA: TGTGCCAGCAAGGTCGGCGGGGGTACTGAAGCTTTCTTT.